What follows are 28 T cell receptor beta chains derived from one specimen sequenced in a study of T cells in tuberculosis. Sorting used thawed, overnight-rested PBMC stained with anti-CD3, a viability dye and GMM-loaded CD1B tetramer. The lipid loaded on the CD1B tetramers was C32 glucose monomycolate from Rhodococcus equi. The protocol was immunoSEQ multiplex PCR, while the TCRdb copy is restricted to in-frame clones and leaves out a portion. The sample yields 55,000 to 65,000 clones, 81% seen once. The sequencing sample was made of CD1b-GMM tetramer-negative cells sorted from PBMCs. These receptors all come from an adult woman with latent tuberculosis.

CDR3 sequence (DNA): TGCACCAGCAGCCAAGATTTACAGGGGGCGGTTGGCTACACCTTC. Translation gives CTSSQDLQGAVGYTF. The gene calls are TRBV1 and TRBJ1-2; TRBD1, as called in the table, went unchecked against the DNA. TRBV1 is tagged as a pseudogene. CDR3 size: 15 residues.

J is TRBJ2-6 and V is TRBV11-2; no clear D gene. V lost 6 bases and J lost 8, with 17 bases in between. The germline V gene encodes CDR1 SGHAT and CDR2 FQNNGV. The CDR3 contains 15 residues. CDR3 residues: CASRIAATWSNVLTF. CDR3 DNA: TGTGCCAGCAGAATCGCAGCGACCTGGTCCAACGTCCTGACTTTC.

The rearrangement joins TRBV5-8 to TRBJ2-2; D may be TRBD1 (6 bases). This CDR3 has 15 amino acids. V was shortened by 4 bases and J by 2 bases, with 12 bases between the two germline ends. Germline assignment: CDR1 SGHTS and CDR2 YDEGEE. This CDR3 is CASSPGARNTGELFF. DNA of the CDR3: TGTGCCAGCAGCCCAGGGGCACGAAACACCGGGGAGCTGTTTTTT.

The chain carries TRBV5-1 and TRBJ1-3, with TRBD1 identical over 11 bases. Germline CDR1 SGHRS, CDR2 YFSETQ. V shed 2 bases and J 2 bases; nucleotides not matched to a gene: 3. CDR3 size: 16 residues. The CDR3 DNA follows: TGCGCCAGCAGCTTCGGGACAGGGGGTGCTGGAAACACCATATATTTT. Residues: CASSFGTGGAGNTIYF.

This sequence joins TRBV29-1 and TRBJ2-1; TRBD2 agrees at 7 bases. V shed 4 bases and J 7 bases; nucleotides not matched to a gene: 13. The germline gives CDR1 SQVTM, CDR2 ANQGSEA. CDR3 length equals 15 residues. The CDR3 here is CSVGTLRRERNEQFF. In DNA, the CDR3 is TGCAGCGTTGGGACTCTCAGGCGGGAGAGGAATGAGCAGTTCTTC.

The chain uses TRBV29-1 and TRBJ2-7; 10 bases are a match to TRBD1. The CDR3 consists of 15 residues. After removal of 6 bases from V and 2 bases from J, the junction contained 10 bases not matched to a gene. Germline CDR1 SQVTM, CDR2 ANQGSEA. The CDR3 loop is CSVVRDRGYTYEQYF. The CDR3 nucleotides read TGCAGCGTCGTACGGGACAGGGGATATACCTACGAGCAGTACTTC.

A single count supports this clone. CDR3 bases: TGTGCCAGCAGCGAAAGGACTGCTGTAGCCAAAAACATTCAGTACTTC. This translates into CASSERTAVAKNIQYF. The V gene is TRBV11-3, the J gene TRBJ2-4, with D possibly TRBD2 on 5 matching bases. The V end lost 5 bases, the J end lost 0 bases, and 14 bases lay between the germline ends. Germline V gene sequence: CDR1 SGHNT, CDR2 YENEEA. The CDR3 length is 16 residues.

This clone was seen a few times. The CDR3 DNA reads TGTGCCAGCAGTAGACAGTTGGTAGATGGCTACACCTTC. Translation: CASSRQLVDGYTF. This chain joins TRBV6-1 and TRBJ1-2, with a tentative D call TRBD1 (5 bases). From germline, CDR1 is MNHNS and CDR2 SASEGT. V lost 5 bases to trimming and J lost 6 bases, with 13 bases between them. The CDR3 has 13 amino acids.

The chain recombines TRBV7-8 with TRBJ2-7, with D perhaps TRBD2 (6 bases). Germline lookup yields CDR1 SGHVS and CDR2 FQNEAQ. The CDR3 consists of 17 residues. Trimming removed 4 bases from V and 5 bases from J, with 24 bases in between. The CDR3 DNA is TGTGCCAGCAGCTCCGGACTAACAGGAAAAGTGCGGGACGAGCAGTACTTC. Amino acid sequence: CASSSGLTGKVRDEQYF.

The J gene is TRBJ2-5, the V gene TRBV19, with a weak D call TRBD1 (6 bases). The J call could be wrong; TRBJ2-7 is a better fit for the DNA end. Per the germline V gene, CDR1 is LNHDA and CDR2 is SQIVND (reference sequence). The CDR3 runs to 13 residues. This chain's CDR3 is CASTSGAPYEQYF. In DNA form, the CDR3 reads TGTGCCAGTACATCAGGGGCCCCCTACGAGCAGTACTTC.

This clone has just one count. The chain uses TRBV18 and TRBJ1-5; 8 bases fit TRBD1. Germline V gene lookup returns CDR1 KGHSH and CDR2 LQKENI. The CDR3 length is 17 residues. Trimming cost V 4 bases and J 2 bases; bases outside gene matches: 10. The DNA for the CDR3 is TGTGCCAGCTCACGAGGGGGACAGGTCAGGGGCAATCAGCCCCAGCATTTT. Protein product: CASSRGGQVRGNQPQHF.

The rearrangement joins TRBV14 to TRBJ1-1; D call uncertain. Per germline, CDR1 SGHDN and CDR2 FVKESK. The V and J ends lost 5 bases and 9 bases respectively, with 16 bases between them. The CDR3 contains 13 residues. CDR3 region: CASSSSGSLKAFF. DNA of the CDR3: TGTGCCAGCAGCTCCTCCGGGAGCCTTAAAGCTTTCTTT.

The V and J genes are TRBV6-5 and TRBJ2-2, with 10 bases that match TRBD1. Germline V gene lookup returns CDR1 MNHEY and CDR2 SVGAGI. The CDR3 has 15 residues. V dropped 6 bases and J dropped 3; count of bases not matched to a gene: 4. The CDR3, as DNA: TGTGCCAGCAGGCGGGACAGGGGCCACACCGGGGAGCTGTTTTTT. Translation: CASRRDRGHTGELFF.

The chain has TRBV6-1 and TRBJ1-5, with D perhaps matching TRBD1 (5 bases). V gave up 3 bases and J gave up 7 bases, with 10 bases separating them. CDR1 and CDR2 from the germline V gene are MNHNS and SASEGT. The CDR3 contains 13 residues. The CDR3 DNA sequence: TGTGCCAGCAGTGACAGGGTGAAGCAGCCCCAGCATTTT. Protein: CASSDRVKQPQHF.

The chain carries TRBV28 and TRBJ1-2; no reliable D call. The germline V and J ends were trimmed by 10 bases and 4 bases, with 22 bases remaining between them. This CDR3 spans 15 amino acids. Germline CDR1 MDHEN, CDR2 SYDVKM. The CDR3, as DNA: TGTGCCACCAAGGGAGGAGGGAAGGGTGGCTATGGCTACACCTTC. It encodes CATKGGGKGGYGYTF.

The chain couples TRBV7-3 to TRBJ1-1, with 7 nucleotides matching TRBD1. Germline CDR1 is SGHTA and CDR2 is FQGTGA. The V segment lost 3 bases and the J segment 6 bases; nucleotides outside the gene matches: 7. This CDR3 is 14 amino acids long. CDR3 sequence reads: CASSFQQGSAEAFF. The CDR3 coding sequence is TGTGCCAGCAGCTTCCAACAGGGGAGCGCTGAAGCTTTCTTT.

The CDR3 protein is CASSPIEAGVSSYEQYF. The CDR3 DNA follows: TGTGCCAGCAGCCCGATAGAGGCGGGAGTCTCGTCCTACGAGCAGTACTTC. The chain combines TRBV12-1 with TRBJ2-7; TRBD2, as called in the table, went unchecked against the DNA. TRBV12-1 is a pseudogene locus. CDR3 length: 17 residues.

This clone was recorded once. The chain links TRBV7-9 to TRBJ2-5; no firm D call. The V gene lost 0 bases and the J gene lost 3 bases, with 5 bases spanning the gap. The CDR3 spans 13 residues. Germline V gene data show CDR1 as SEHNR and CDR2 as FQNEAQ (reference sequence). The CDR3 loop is CASSLAQEETQYF. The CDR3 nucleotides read TGTGCCAGCAGCTTAGCCCAGGAAGAGACCCAGTACTTC. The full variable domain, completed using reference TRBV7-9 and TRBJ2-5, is DTGVSQNPRHKITKRGQNVTFRCDPISEHNRLYWYRQTLGQGPEFLTYFQNEAQLEKSRLLSDRFSAERPKGSFSTLEIQRTEQGDSAMYLCASSLAQEETQYFGPGTRLLVL.

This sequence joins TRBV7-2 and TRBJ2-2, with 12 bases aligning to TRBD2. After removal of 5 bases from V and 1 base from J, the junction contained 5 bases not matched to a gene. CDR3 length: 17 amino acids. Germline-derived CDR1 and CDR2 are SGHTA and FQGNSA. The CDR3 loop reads CASSPLAGGLNTGELFF. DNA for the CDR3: TGTGCCAGCAGCCCACTAGCGGGGGGACTGAACACCGGGGAGCTGTTTTTT.

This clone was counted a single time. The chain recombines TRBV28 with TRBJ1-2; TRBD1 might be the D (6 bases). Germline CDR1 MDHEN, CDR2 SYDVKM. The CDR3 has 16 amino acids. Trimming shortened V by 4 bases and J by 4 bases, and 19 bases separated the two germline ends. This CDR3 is CASSSNPDSRLYGYTF. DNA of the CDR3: TGTGCCAGCAGTTCAAACCCGGACAGCCGACTCTATGGCTACACCTTC.

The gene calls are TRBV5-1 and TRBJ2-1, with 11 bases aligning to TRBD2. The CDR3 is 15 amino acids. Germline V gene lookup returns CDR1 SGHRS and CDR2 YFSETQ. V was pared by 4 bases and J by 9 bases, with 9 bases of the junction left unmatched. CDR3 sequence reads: CASSMLAGGSGEQFF. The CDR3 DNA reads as TGCGCCAGCAGCATGCTAGCGGGGGGCTCAGGTGAGCAGTTCTTC.

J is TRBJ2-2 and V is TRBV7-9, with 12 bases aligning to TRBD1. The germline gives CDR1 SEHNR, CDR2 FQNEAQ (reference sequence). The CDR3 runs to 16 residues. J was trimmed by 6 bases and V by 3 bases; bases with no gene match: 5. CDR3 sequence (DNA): TGTGCCAGCAGCTTGGGACAGGGGGCGCCTCCCGGGGAGCTGTTTTTT. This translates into CASSLGQGAPPGELFF.

CDR3 bases: TGTGCCAGCAGGTCGCGGGTGGAGACCCAGTACTTC. Translated, it gives CASRSRVETQYF. J is TRBJ2-5 and V is TRBV6-1, with a tentative D call TRBD2 (5 bases). V lost 6 bases and J 5 bases, leaving 10 bases between the germline ends. In germline, CDR1 is MNHNS, CDR2 SASEGT. The CDR3 sequence is 12 residues long.

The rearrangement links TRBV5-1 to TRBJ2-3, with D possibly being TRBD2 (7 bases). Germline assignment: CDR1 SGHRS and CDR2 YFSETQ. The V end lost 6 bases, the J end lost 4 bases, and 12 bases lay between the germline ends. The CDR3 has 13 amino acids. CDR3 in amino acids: CASKWGGADTQYF. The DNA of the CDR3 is TGCGCCAGCAAGTGGGGGGGCGCAGATACGCAGTATTTT. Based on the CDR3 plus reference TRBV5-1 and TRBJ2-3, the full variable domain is KAGVTQTPRYLIKTRGQQVTLSCSPISGHRSVSWYQQTPGQGLQFLFEYFSETQRNKGNFPGRFSGRQFSNSRSEMNVSTLELGDSALYLCASKWGGADTQYFGPGTRLTVL.

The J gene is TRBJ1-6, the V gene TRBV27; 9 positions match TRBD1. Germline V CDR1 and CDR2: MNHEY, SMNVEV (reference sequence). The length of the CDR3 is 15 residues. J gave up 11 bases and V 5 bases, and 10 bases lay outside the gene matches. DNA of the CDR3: TGTGCCAGCAGTCCTTCCGGGACAGGGCGTACACCCCTCCACTTT. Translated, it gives CASSPSGTGRTPLHF.

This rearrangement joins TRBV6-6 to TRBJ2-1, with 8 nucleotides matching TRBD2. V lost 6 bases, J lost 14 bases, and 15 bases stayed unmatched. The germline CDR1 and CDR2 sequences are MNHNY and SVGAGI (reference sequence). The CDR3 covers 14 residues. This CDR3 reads CASSLRREAPFEFF. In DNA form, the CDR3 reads TGTGCCAGCAGCCTCAGGCGGGAGGCCCCTTTCGAGTTCTTC.

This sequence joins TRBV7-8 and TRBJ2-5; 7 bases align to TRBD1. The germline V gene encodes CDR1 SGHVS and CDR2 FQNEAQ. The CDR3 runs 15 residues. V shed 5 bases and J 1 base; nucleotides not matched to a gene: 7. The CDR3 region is CASSANRGSQETQYF. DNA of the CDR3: TGTGCCAGCAGCGCAAACAGGGGTTCCCAAGAGACCCAGTACTTC. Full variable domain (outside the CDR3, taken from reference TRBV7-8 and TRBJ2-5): GAGVSQSPRYKVAKRGQDVALRCDPISGHVSLFWYQQALGQGPEFLTYFQNEAQLDKSGLPSDRFFAERPEGSVSTLKIQRTQQEDSAVYLCASSANRGSQETQYFGPGTRLLVL.

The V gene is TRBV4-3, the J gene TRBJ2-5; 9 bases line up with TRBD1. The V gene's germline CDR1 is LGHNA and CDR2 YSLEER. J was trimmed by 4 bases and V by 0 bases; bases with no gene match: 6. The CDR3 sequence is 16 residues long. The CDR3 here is CASSQDSGQGGETQYF. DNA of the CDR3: TGCGCCAGCAGCCAAGATTCGGGACAGGGAGGAGAGACCCAGTACTTC.